This entry is about one T cell receptor beta chain. Its antigen is still unknown. The source of the sample is a study of cytomegalovirus exposure and HLA in healthy donors. The PCR was carried out with 60 Vbeta primers and 13 Jbeta primers. This table comes from immunoSEQ multiplex PCR, and its TCRdb copy is limited to in-frame clones, with some not included. The repertoire includes 150,000 to 200,000 clones, about three quarters of them detected once, and roughly 0.99% sits in the top ten. Findings and caveats of the study: The classifier, whose performance was assessed in both the original and validation cohorts, reportedly diagnosed cytomegalovirus status with high specificity and sensitivity.

This CDR3 contains 14 residues. Losses at the gene ends were 5 bases for V and 2 bases for J; bases not matched to a gene: 2. Germline V gene sequence: CDR1 SGHRS, CDR2 YFSETQ. Sequencing was carried out using PBMCs. J is TRBJ2-2 and V is TRBV5-1; 8 bases agree with TRBD1. The origin of this receptor is a woman in her thirties or forties in good health and CMV-seronegative. For the CDR3, the DNA is TGCGCCAGCAGAGCAGGGGGCAACACCGGGGAGCTGTTTTTT. It specifies CASRAGGNTGELFF.